This record covers a single T cell receptor beta chain. The sample originates from a study of Ad26.COV2.S vaccination and SARS-CoV-2 variants. V was shortened by 3 bases and J by 6 bases, with 12 bases between the two germline ends. Germline CDR1 and CDR2: MGHRA and YSYEKL. CDR3 size: 14 residues. Indicated treatment: around 19 received Ad26.COV2.S at low or high dose, single or two shots; several received placebo; per-sample allocation not given. After the first vaccine or placebo injection, samples were drawn on day 63. Data came from immunoSEQ multiplex PCR; TCRdb stores just in-frame clones and leaves some out. The sample has about 320,000 clones, roughly 84% seen once; the top ten hold 1.9%.

The specimen was peripheral blood, collected in a trial of Ad26.COV2.S vaccine versus placebo. This clonotype originated in a person aged 18 to 59 who received the Ad26.COV2.S COVID-19 vaccine or a placebo. The chain couples TRBV4-1 to TRBJ1-5; weak D call: TRBD1 (5 bases). The CDR3 loop is CASSQLWGSQPQHF. The CDR3 region has the DNA TGCGCCAGCAGCCAGCTCTGGGGGAGTCAGCCCCAGCATTTT.